The present T cell receptor beta chain was sequenced within a study of response to subunit inactivated influenza vaccine. TCRdb re-called the RT-PCR reads with MiXCR, one entry per CDR3 protein. The profile shows under 800,000 distinct CDR3 sequences, more than 11% of them singletons. The study, taken as a whole, reports: With each seasonal influenza vaccination, the authors suggested, few new T cells are recruited.

This clonotype was observed a few times. The antigen is undetermined. V was pared by 3 bases and J by 1 base, with 6 bases between. Germline V gene sequence: CDR1 ENHRY, CDR2 SYGVKD. The length of the CDR3 is 14 residues. This specimen consisted of PBMCs from blood, obtained less than 15 days before vaccination. The sequence was collected from a man aged 50 to 59 who received an inactivated influenza vaccine. The chain combines TRBV10-3 with TRBJ2-2, with a possible D match to TRBD1 (6 bases). CDR3: CAISDRGNTGELFF. The CDR3 DNA reads as TGTGCCATCAGTGACAGGGGGAACACCGGGGAGCTGTTTTTT.